Given below is one T cell receptor beta chain in context. PCR was performed a second time for about 7 to 12 cycles using a sample-barcoded 5' primer and a J-beta primer mix. TCRdb reprocessed the 5' RACE reads with MiXCR, giving one entry per CDR3 protein. The sample carries about 1,500,000 distinct CDR3 sequences, 42% recorded once. The sample belongs to a study of blood T cells in healthy people across ages. The CDR3 has 14 residues. CDR1 and CDR2 from the germline V gene are KGHSH and LQKENI. The V gene end was trimmed by 7 bases and the J gene end by 2 bases; junction bases not matched to a gene: 7.

The clonotype comes from a woman aged 18 to 35 in good health. The rearrangement links TRBV18 to TRBJ2-5; 7 bases align to TRBD1. Sequencing was done on a sample of blood. CDR3 sequence: CASCAGTAQETQYF. Here the CDR3 DNA reads TGTGCCAGCTGTGCCGGGACAGCTCAAGAGACCCAGTACTTC.